Listed below are T cell receptor beta chains from one sample, sequenced in a study of shared clonotypes between healthy human individuals. The method was immunoSEQ multiplex PCR; TCRdb's version includes in-frame clones alone and lacks a portion of them. The table lists millions of clones, roughly 94% of them singletons. Sequenced: naive CD4+ T cells sorted from blood. The receptors were sampled from a man in his late teens or twenties in good health. Each CDR3 is given with its conserved first and last residue. D genes are given only for firm matches. Some rows mark clone size as missing; the rest say once, few, many or name a class of expanded clone.

D: TRBD2; size: once; J: TRBJ2-3; V: TRBV6-5; DNA: TGTGCCAGCACCCCCCGCGGGACTAGCTCAGATACGCAGTATTTT; CDR3: CASTPRGTSSDTQYF
D: TRBD1; size: NA; J: TRBJ1-6; V: TRBV19; DNA: TGTGCCAGTAAAGGGACAGGAAGCTCCTATAATTCACCCCTCCACTTT; CDR3: CASKGTGSSYNSPLHF
D: TRBD1; size: NA; J: TRBJ2-1; V: TRBV7-3; DNA: TGTGCCAGCAGCTTCGGGACAGGGTATGAGAATGAGCAGTTCTTC; CDR3: CASSFGTGYENEQFF
D: TRBD2; size: NA; J: TRBJ2-7; V: TRBV10-2; DNA: TGCGCCAGCAGTGACCCCCGGACTAGTTCCCGTGAGCAGTACTTC; CDR3: CASSDPRTSSREQYF
D: TRBD1; size: NA; J: TRBJ2-7; V: TRBV27; DNA: TGTGCCAGCAGTTTAACCGCCGGGACAGGGACCCCCTACGAGCAGTACTTC; CDR3: CASSLTAGTGTPYEQYF
D: NA; size: NA; J: TRBJ2-3; V: TRBV7-9; DNA: TGTGCCAGCAGCTTATTGGGAAGCACAGATACGCAGTATTTT; CDR3: CASSLLGSTDTQYF
D: NA; size: NA; J: TRBJ2-7; V: TRBV5-1; DNA: TGCGCCAGCAGCTTGGACAGGTCATTCTACGAGCAGTACTTC; CDR3: CASSLDRSFYEQYF
D: NA; size: NA; J: TRBJ1-2; V: TRBV30; DNA: TGTGCCTGGTTCCCAGGGGCCCTCGTGGGGGGCTACACCTTC; CDR3: CAWFPGALVGGYTF
D: TRBD1; size: NA; J: TRBJ2-4; V: TRBV18; DNA: TGTGCCAGCTCACCAGAGACAGGGGAAAACATTCAGTACTTC; CDR3: CASSPETGENIQYF
D: NA; size: NA; J: TRBJ1-6; V: TRBV28; DNA: TGTGCCACCCAGATAGGAGGGATCAATTCACCCCTCCACTTT; CDR3: CATQIGGINSPLHF
D: TRBD1; size: NA; J: TRBJ1-5; V: TRBV7-8; DNA: TGTGCCAGCAGCAGGGGACAGGGGGGAGATCAGCCCCAGCATTTT; CDR3: CASSRGQGGDQPQHF
D: NA; size: NA; J: TRBJ2-2; V: TRBV7-9; DNA: TGTGCCAGCAGCTTAAGTCCCGGGGAGCTGTTTTTT; CDR3: CASSLSPGELFF
D: NA; size: NA; J: TRBJ2-2; V: TRBV4-3; DNA: TGCGCCAGCAGCCAAGATAGGGTGGGGGCCGGGGAGCTGTTTTTT; CDR3: CASSQDRVGAGELFF
D: NA; size: NA; J: TRBJ2-7; V: TRBV18; DNA: TGTGCCAGCTCACCCGACTTCTCCTACGAGCAGTACTTC; CDR3: CASSPDFSYEQYF
D: NA; size: few; J: TRBJ1-1; V: TRBV6-1; DNA: TGTGCCAGCAGTGCTACAGGAAACACTGAAGCTTTCTTT; CDR3: CASSATGNTEAFF
D: NA; size: once; J: TRBJ1-2; V: TRBV7-2; DNA: TGTGCCAGCAGCCCCGGTGAGGGAAACTATGGCTACACCTTC; CDR3: CASSPGEGNYGYTF
D: TRBD1; size: NA; J: TRBJ2-2; V: TRBV5-1; DNA: TGCGCCAGCAGCTTCAACAGGGGTGTCACCGGGGAGCTGTTTTTT; CDR3: CASSFNRGVTGELFF
D: NA; size: NA; J: TRBJ1-3; V: TRBV4-1; DNA: TGCGCCAGCAGGTCAGGGGAGGCTGGAAACACCATATATTTT; CDR3: CASRSGEAGNTIYF
D: TRBD2; size: once; J: TRBJ2-1; V: TRBV10-3; DNA: TGTGCCATCAGTGAGATGGTCGGACTAGCGGAAGAGCAGTTCTTC; CDR3: CAISEMVGLAEEQFF
D: NA; size: NA; J: TRBJ1-4; V: TRBV28; DNA: TGTGCCAGCAGTTTCAAAAGGGAACTGTTTTTT; CDR3: CASSFKRELFF
D: NA; size: NA; J: TRBJ1-3; V: TRBV5-1; DNA: TGCGCCAGCAGCCCTCTCGGGGAATTGGGGCCGCACACCATATATTTT; CDR3: CASSPLGELGPHTIYF
D: NA; size: NA; J: TRBJ1-5; V: TRBV19; DNA: TGTGCCAGTAGTATAGCATTCCCGGGGGATTGGCAGCCCCAGCATTTT; CDR3: CASSIAFPGDWQPQHF
D: NA; size: once; J: TRBJ2-1; V: TRBV9; DNA: TGTGCCAGCAGCCTTGGGGTCGGCTACAATGAGCAGTTCTTC; CDR3: CASSLGVGYNEQFF
D: NA; size: NA; J: TRBJ1-1; V: TRBV5-6; DNA: TGTGCCAGCAGCCGGAACTTATGGGGGAACACTGAAGCTTTCTTT; CDR3: CASSRNLWGNTEAFF
D: NA; size: NA; J: TRBJ2-1; V: TRBV5-4; DNA: TGTGCCAGCAGCTTGGGACAGGACAATGAGCAGTTCTTC; CDR3: CASSLGQDNEQFF
D: NA; size: once; J: TRBJ2-7; V: TRBV9; DNA: TGTGCCAGCAGCGTAGGTGTAGGACCCCCCTACGAGCAGTACTTC; CDR3: CASSVGVGPPYEQYF
D: NA; size: NA; J: TRBJ1-4; V: TRBV5-1; DNA: TGCGCCAGCAGCTTGAGGGCAGGGGCAACTAATGAAAAACTGTTTTTT; CDR3: CASSLRAGATNEKLFF
D: TRBD1; size: NA; J: TRBJ1-6; V: TRBV18; DNA: TGTGCCAGCTCACCATCGGGACAGACTTCACCCCTCCACTTT; CDR3: CASSPSGQTSPLHF
D: NA; size: NA; J: TRBJ2-2; V: TRBV10-2; DNA: TGCGCCTCCTCGCAGATAGCAGGCACCGGGGAGCTGTTTTTT; CDR3: CASSQIAGTGELFF
D: NA; size: NA; J: TRBJ1-4; V: TRBV30; DNA: TGTGCCTGGAGTGCCGTCGAAAAACTGTTTTTT; CDR3: CAWSAVEKLFF
D: TRBD1; size: NA; J: TRBJ1-2; V: TRBV10-3; DNA: TGTGCCATCAGTAGGACAGGGGGCGATTCGGATGGCTACACCTTC; CDR3: CAISRTGGDSDGYTF
D: TRBD2; size: once; J: TRBJ2-1; V: TRBV28; DNA: TGTGCCAGCACGAGCGGGGGGGTCTATGAGCAGTTCTTC; CDR3: CASTSGGVYEQFF
D: TRBD1; size: NA; J: TRBJ1-6; V: TRBV10-1; DNA: TGCGCCAGCAGTGCCGGGACAGTTAATTCACCCCTCCACTTT; CDR3: CASSAGTVNSPLHF
D: TRBD2; size: NA; J: TRBJ2-3; V: TRBV4-2; DNA: TGTGCCAGCAGCCAAGATAGGGCGGGAGGGCCTTCTGCAGATACGCAGTATTTT; CDR3: CASSQDRAGGPSADTQYF
D: TRBD2; size: NA; J: TRBJ2-5; V: TRBV6-5; DNA: TGTGCCAGCAGTTACAGTCTGGTGGGGGAGGGGACCCAGTACTTC; CDR3: CASSYSLVGEGTQYF
D: NA; size: NA; J: TRBJ2-7; V: TRBV29-1; DNA: TGCAGCGTTGGAGATTACGAGCAGTACTTC; CDR3: CSVGDYEQYF
D: NA; size: NA; J: TRBJ2-1; V: TRBV7-3; DNA: TGTGCCAGCAGCTTAGCGTCGGGGGCCTTCAATGAGCAGTTCTTC; CDR3: CASSLASGAFNEQFF
D: NA; size: NA; J: TRBJ2-5; V: TRBV2; DNA: TGTGCCAGCTCCTCAGGGGTGGACCAGTACTTC; CDR3: CASSSGVDQYF
D: NA; size: NA; J: TRBJ1-2; V: TRBV28; DNA: TGTGCAACGACGGTTGGAGGAGACTTTAGGTATGGCTACACCTTC; CDR3: CATTVGGDFRYGYTF
D: TRBD2; size: NA; J: TRBJ2-4; V: TRBV30; DNA: TGTGCCGGGACTAGCGGGGGTAAAAACATTCAGTACTTC; CDR3: CAGTSGGKNIQYF
D: NA; size: once; J: TRBJ2-5; V: TRBV6-1; DNA: TGTGCCAGCAGCCTGGACGGGGTAGAGACCCAGTACTTC; CDR3: CASSLDGVETQYF
D: NA; size: NA; J: TRBJ2-3; V: TRBV5-1; DNA: TGCGCCAGCAGCCAAGGTGGGCTTAGCACAGATACGCAGTATTTT; CDR3: CASSQGGLSTDTQYF